This T cell receptor (beta chain) was identified in a study of early T cells in non-severe SARS-CoV-2 infection. On the study more broadly: Alpha and beta chains were unpaired, from unsorted whole-blood bulk RNA.

The germline V gene has CDR1 SGHDT and CDR2 YYEEEE. The CDR3 is made up of 14 amino acids. Trimming shortened V by 0 bases and J by 3 bases, and 10 bases separated the two germline ends. Study findings and constraints: VDJdb-based annotation leaned toward anti-spike CD8 responses and missed private and CD4 specificities.

Individual cDNA molecules each received unique molecular identifiers attached to them. From the 5' RACE reads, TCRdb called clonotypes with MiXCR, one entry per CDR3 protein. In the table there are about 50,000 distinct CDR3 sequences, 9.3% of which are singletons. On this clonotype: Its specificity is not known.

Specimen: whole blood. The chain uses TRBV5-6 and TRBJ2-7; D gene uncertain. The sequence was collected from an adult who was a healthcare worker with PCR-confirmed SARS-CoV-2 infection or an uninfected control (not recorded which). The CDR3 bases are TGTGCCAGCAGCTTGGGGTACAGCTTCTACGAGCAGTACTTC. Amino acid sequence: CASSLGYSFYEQYF.